This T cell receptor (beta chain) originates from a study of T and B cells in COVID-19 patients. About the study: At median age roughly 35 years, recovered patients were younger than active-infection patients at about 72. Of about 19 active-infection patients, 12 were critically ill with mechanical ventilation or extracorporeal membrane oxygenation.

Multiplex PCR with BIOMED2 TRB-A/B primer pools amplified TRB rearrangements. TCRdb independently ran MiXCR on the multiplex PCR reads; one entry per CDR3 protein. The sample lists over 9,500 distinct CDR3 sequences, more than 25% occurring once. Study-wide results and limits: Sorted SARS-CoV-2-responsive or tetramer+ T cells and CD4+, regulatory and CD8+ subsets were not yet sequenced.

Each TRB amplification used about 230-550 ng of genomic DNA from blood. This clonotype was recorded at least ten times. Its specificity is unknown. The clonotype originates from a human donor who had recovered from COVID-19. Source material: blood.

The CDR3 region is CASSLGGSYEQYF. The CDR3 DNA reads as TGTGCCAGCAGTTTAGGTGGGAGTTACGAGCAGTACTTC. This rearrangement joins TRBV12-3 or TRBV12-4 to TRBJ2-7; TRBD2 might be the D (5 bases). This CDR3 is 13 amino acids long. V lost 1 base and J lost 4, with 8 bases in between.